The clone carrying this T cell receptor (beta chain) came up a few times. Profiled with immunoSEQ multiplex PCR; TCRdb holds only in-frame clones, not every one. The repertoire has 810 or so clones, around 20% of them found once; the top ten carry 20% to 25%. Lung tissue at least 2 cm from the tumor margin was confirmed free of atypia. Trimming cost V 7 bases and J 0 bases, with 10 bases left between them. The germline V gene has CDR1 MNHGY and CDR2 SAAAGT. CDR3 length: 15 amino acids. The data are from a study of T cells in localized non-small cell lung cancer. The chain combines TRBV6-8 with TRBJ2-6; D is perhaps TRBD1 (6 bases). The receptor was derived from a female donor over 55 with stage II squamous cell lung carcinoma. The sample in question was normal lung tissue next to the tumor, obtained before any cancer treatment. The CDR3: CASTNRASGANVLTF. CDR3 nucleotide sequence: TGTGCCAGCACAAACAGGGCCTCTGGGGCCAACGTCCTGACTTTC.